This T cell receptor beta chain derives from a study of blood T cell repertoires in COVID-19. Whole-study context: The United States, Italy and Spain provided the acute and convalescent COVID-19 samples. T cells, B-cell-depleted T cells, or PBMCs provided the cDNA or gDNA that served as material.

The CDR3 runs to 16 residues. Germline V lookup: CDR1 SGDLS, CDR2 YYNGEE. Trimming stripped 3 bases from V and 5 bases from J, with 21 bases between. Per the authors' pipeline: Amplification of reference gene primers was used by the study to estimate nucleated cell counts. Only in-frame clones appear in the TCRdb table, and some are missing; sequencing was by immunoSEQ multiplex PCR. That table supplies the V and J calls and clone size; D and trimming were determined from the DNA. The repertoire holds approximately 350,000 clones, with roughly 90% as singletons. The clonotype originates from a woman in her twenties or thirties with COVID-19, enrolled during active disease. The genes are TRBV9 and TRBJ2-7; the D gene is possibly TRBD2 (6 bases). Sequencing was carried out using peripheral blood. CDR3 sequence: CASSDPEGGGLNEQYF. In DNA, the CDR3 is TGTGCCAGCAGCGACCCCGAGGGTGGGGGGTTAAACGAGCAGTACTTC.